What follows are 11 T cell receptor beta chains derived from one specimen sequenced in a study of blood T cells in healthy people across ages. Together with a sample-barcoded 5' primer, a J-beta primer mix was included in a second PCR lasting 7 to 11 cycles. TCRdb recomputed calls from the 5' RACE reads with MiXCR, one row per CDR3 protein. The sample consists of 650,000 to 800,000 distinct CDR3 sequences, over 40% of them appearing once. Sequenced input: blood. The source is a woman of 80 years or more in good health.

The chain combines TRBV12-3 or TRBV12-4 with TRBJ2-1; D perhaps matches TRBD1 (5 bases). This CDR3 region has 14 residues. Between the trimmed V and J ends, which lost 4 bases and 13 bases, there was a span of 20 bases. CDR3 sequence: CASSSVQGEETQFF. In DNA, the CDR3 is TGTGCCAGCAGTTCGGTCCAGGGCGAAGAGACCCAGTTCTTC.

Ten or more counts support this clonotype. V gene TRBV9 combines with J gene TRBJ2-5; no reliable D call. V was trimmed by 1 base and J by 3 bases, leaving 7 bases between them. CDR3 length: 13 residues. Germline CDR1 SGDLS, CDR2 YYNGEE. The DNA of the CDR3 is TGTGCCAGCAGCGTATCTGATAAAGAGACCCAGTACTTC. It yields the protein CASSVSDKETQYF. Full variable domain (rest looked up from reference TRBV9 and TRBJ2-5): DSGVTQTPKHLITATGQRVTLRCSPRSGDLSVYWYQQSLDQGLQFLIQYYNGEERAKGNILERFSAQQFPDLHSELNLSSLELGDSALYFCASSVSDKETQYFGPGTRLLVL.

The gene calls are TRBV20-1 and TRBJ2-4; a weak D match, TRBD1 (6 bases). The J call is in doubt because the DNA end fits TRBJ2-5 better. The CDR3 totals 11 residues. Germline CDR1 is DFQATT and CDR2 is SNEGSKA (reference sequence). The CDR3 region is CSAQGTETQYF. Here the CDR3 DNA reads TGCAGTGCTCAGGGGACGGAGACCCAGTACTTC.

For this clonotype: At one boundary the junction diverges from the germline segment, which might be a read error. The J gene is TRBJ2-1, the V gene TRBV18, with 7 positions matching TRBD1. Germline V gene sequence: CDR1 KGHSH, CDR2 LQKENI. This CDR3 comprises 13 residues. The CDR3 DNA reads TGTGCCAGCGCACCAGAGACAGGGAATGAGCAGTTCTTC. Translation gives CASAPETGNEQFF.

The chain couples TRBV20-1 to TRBJ2-1; 10 bases match TRBD2. This CDR3 has 15 residues. Germline V gene lookup returns CDR1 DFQATT and CDR2 SNEGSKA (reference sequence). Unmatched junction bases numbered 16, after V lost 8 bases and J lost 9 bases. The CDR3 region is CSTKREGKSKGEQFF. The CDR3 region has the DNA TGCAGTACAAAGCGGGAGGGGAAGAGTAAGGGTGAGCAGTTCTTC.

The V and J genes are TRBV20-1 and TRBJ2-3; D gene uncertain. V was cut by 0 bases and J by 10 bases, with 14 bases left in between. The CDR3 totals 13 residues. The germline V gene has CDR1 DFQATT and CDR2 SNEGSKA (reference sequence). CDR3 residues: CSARDWQQVPQYF. Here the CDR3 DNA reads TGCAGTGCTAGAGATTGGCAGCAGGTCCCGCAGTATTTT.

The rearrangement links TRBV2 to TRBJ2-3; D is ambiguous. The length of the CDR3 is 12 residues. The germline gives CDR1 SNHLY, CDR2 FYNNEI. The V end lost 7 bases, the J end lost 1 base, and 6 bases lay between the germline ends. CDR3 region: CASKDGTDTQYF. CDR3 nucleotide sequence: TGTGCCAGCAAGGATGGCACAGATACGCAGTATTTT. Complete variable domain (other parts from reference TRBV2 and TRBJ2-3): EPEVTQTPSHQVTQMGQEVILRCVPISNHLYFYWYRQILGQKVEFLVSFYNNEISEKSEIFDDQFSVERPDGSNFTLKIRSTKLEDSAMYFCASKDGTDTQYFGPGTRLTVL.

In this sample, this clonotype turned up a few times. CDR3 DNA: TGCGCCAGCACTCCGGGGACAGGAATGCCTTGGACAGATACGCAGTATTTT. It encodes CASTPGTGMPWTDTQYF. The chain has TRBV5-1 and TRBJ2-3; 8 bases map to TRBD1. Looked up from germline, CDR1 is SGHRS and CDR2 is YFSETQ. Losses at the gene ends were 6 bases for V and 3 bases for J; bases not matched to a gene: 15. The CDR3 consists of 17 residues.

The chain employs TRBV10-3 and TRBJ1-1, with a possible D match to TRBD1 (5 bases). The germline gives CDR1 ENHRY, CDR2 SYGVKD. V was shortened by 4 bases and J by 1 base, with 19 bases between the two germline ends. The CDR3 is made up of 17 amino acids. CDR3: CAISGGGSRGGNTEAFF. CDR3 nucleotide sequence: TGTGCCATCAGTGGCGGGGGATCGAGGGGAGGGAACACTGAAGCTTTCTTT.

This clonotype has just a few counts. This rearrangement joins TRBV12-3 or TRBV12-4 to TRBJ2-3, with 11 bases fitting TRBD2. Trimming at V came to 3 bases and at J to 8 bases, leaving 10 bases not matched to a gene. This CDR3 contains 16 residues. The CDR3 is CASSFRSGGATGTQYF. The DNA for the CDR3 is TGTGCCAGCAGTTTCCGTAGCGGGGGGGCCACGGGTACGCAGTATTTT.

The gene calls are TRBV21-1 and TRBJ2-1; TRBD1 reflects the table's D call only, with no check against the DNA. TRBV21-1 constitutes a pseudogene. This CDR3 has 13 residues. The chain's CDR3 is CASSTRRGGGQFF. The CDR3 nucleotides read TGTGCCAGCAGCACTAGAAGGGGGGGCGGGCAGTTCTTC.